The T cell receptor beta chain described here comes from a study of vaccination and CD4 T cells after COVID-19. Study overall: No peptide, an HIV-1 Nef pool, or a CEFX pool was what each control culture received. Study findings and constraints: The study found that a median about 90% of reactive clones in convalescent patients appeared only post-vaccination. The authors identified 304 of 307 vaccine-specific clones in convalescent patients as spike mono-reactive.

In the case of this clonotype: The antigen remains undetermined.

This CDR3 is built from 16 residues. Germline CDR1 is SGHAT and CDR2 is FQNNGV. Germline trimming cut 5 bases from V and 2 bases from J; bases unmatched to any gene: 9. Sequencing of the DNA from cultured CD4+ T cells was carried out with the Oncomine TCR Beta short-read assay. In this case, cultured CD4+ T cells provided the extracted genomic DNA. TCRdb redid the calling of the PCR reads with MiXCR, one entry per CDR3 protein. Here the sample spans about 20,000 distinct CDR3 sequences, around half being singletons. Treatment of the sample: roughly nine-day PBMC culture with coronavirus spike peptide pools or control peptides (ViraFEST assay).

This clonotype originated in a human donor who had recovered from COVID-19. This rearrangement joins TRBV11-2 to TRBJ2-5; 9 bases agree with TRBD2. Sample: CD4+ T cells from blood, cultured in vitro, taken before SARS-CoV-2 vaccination. CDR3 DNA sequence: TGTGCCAGCAGCCTACTAAGCGGGGGGCCACAAGAGACCCAGTACTTC. Translated: CASSLLSGGPQETQYF.